The source of this TCR beta chain is a study of vaccination and CD4 T cells after COVID-19 (dated by TCRdb to about 2022). Looking at the study overall: SARS-CoV-2 positivity had been established in the convalescent patients by nasal swab PCR, and mild disease was recorded in nine of these patients and severe disease in one. Post-COVID blood samples were collected from convalescent patients a median of roughly 100 days after diagnosis, with a range of about 35 to 161 days. Control cultures used a CEFX viral epitope pool as positive control, an HIV-1 Nef peptide pool as negative control, or no peptide. The spike-specific CD4+ TCR repertoire was compared before and after mRNA vaccination in about nine COVID-19 convalescent patients and a handful of infection-naive healthy vaccine recipients. Participants got two doses of the Pfizer-BioNTech BNT162b2 vaccine (n=8) or two doses of the Moderna mRNA-1273 vaccine (n=2). The time from the second vaccine dose to post-vaccine blood sampling had a median of around 72 days and ranged from about 14 to 250 days. Overlapping spike peptide pools from SARS-CoV-2 and from the common cold coronaviruses HCoV-NL63, HCoV-OC43 and HCoV-229E were used as culture stimuli. The convalescent cohort comprised six males and four females, including two Hispanic individuals, seven Caucasians, two Asians and one multiracial person. What the research found in general, with its limitations: In convalescent patients, nearly all vaccine-specific clones (304 of 307) were found to be mono-reactive for SARS-CoV-2 spike rather than cross-reactive with common cold coronaviruses. An increase in the median number of SARS-CoV-2-reactive clonotypes from approximately 20 after infection to 35 to 40 after vaccination was observed, but the change was not found to be significant. The number of convalescent patients in the study was relatively small, and the study did not examine early timepoints following natural infection. Among the post-vaccine SARS-CoV-2-reactive clones in convalescent patients, a median approximately 86% showed up only after vaccination, which suggests vaccine-specific priming.

Library preparation employed PCR. DNA from cultured CD4+ T cells underwent TCR sequencing with the Oncomine TCR Beta short-read assay at the Johns Hopkins FTIC core. The QIAamp micro DNA kit was used to extract genomic DNA from the cultured CD4+ T cells. Oncomine TCR Beta libraries from cultured CD4+ T cells were pooled with unique dual indexes and sequenced on an Illumina iSeq 100. The source study handled its data this way. Non-productive sequences were removed, and CDR3s that did not start with C, did not end with F or W, or were shorter than 7 amino acids were discarded. Antigen-specific clonotypes were identified using the MANAFEST web application through comparison of peptide-stimulated wells with reference and other culture wells. Positive clones required FDR below 0.05, an odds ratio above 5, and productive frequency above 0.1% in at least two of three replicate wells. A clonotype counted as cross-reactive if it showed significant expansion both in the SARS-CoV-2 spike wells and in at least one common cold coronavirus spike condition. Similarity between CDR3 sequences was evaluated in R version 3.6.1 using Levenshtein distances (stringdist) and unrooted phylogenetic trees (ape). TCRdb redid the processing of the public reads, applying fastp at Q25 and MiXCR, and retained in-frame beta chains. Rows are combined by CDR3 protein, so each entry shows the most common genes and DNA. The V and J calls shown here were made by TCRdb, not taken from the authors' results. The sample table records approximately 25,000 distinct CDR3 sequences; less than 80% of these occur just once. The ten most abundant clones make up 7.8% of the sample.

Measured from the cysteine to the phenylalanine, the CDR3 is 16 residues long. Only CDR3 DNA remains: 48 bases, in frame from the first base. V is cut back by 7 bases and J by 6 bases, with 16 bases in the junction unmatched. The germline V gene gives CDR1 as MDHEN and CDR2 as SYDVKM. Per the publication, the treatment or condition label means: approximately 11-day PBMC culture with coronavirus spike peptide pools or control peptides (ViraFEST assay). The ViraFEST assay, used in the study, expanded antigen-specific T cells with peptide pools and then identified the expanded clonotypes through TCR sequencing. The convalescent patients' positive SARS-CoV-2 PCR tests fell between March and December 2020, which was before the Alpha, Beta and Delta variants emerged in the United States. Each well held 2 million to 2.5 million PBMCs cultured with around 9 ug/ml peptide pools in IMDM containing approximately 4.8% human AB serum and roughly 10 IU/ml IL-2. Half of the culture medium was replaced with fresh IL-2-containing medium on days 3 and 7. Once the cells had been in culture for around ten days, the EasySep CD4+ T cell isolation kit was used to isolate CD4+ T cells by negative selection. PBMCs were separated from whole blood using Ficoll-Paque Plus gradient centrifugation and then either used fresh or cryopreserved at -140C. Triplicate wells were generally used for each culture condition.

On this clonotype: What antigen it recognizes has not been identified. Base qualities are not at hand, and no much larger clone is one base apart.

Sequencing was performed on CD4+ T cells from blood, cultured in vitro. This receptor was obtained from a human donor who had recovered from COVID-19. The receptor chain draws on TRBV28 and TRBJ1-2; 8 nucleotides in the junction match TRBD1. The sequenced DNA: TGTGCCAGCACACCGCCCCAGCCAACAGGGGGGGATGGCTACACCTTC. Its amino acids are CASTPPQPTGGDGYTF.